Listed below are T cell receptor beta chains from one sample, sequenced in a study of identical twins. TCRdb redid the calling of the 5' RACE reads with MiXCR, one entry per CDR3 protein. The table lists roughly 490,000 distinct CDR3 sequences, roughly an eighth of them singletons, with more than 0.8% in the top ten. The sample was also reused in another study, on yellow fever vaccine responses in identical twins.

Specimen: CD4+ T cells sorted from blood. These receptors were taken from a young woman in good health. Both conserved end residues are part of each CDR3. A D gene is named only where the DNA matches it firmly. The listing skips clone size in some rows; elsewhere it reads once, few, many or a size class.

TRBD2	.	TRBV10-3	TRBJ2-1	CATRGLAGNYEQFF	TGTGCCACGAGGGGACTAGCGGGTAACTATGAGCAGTTCTTC
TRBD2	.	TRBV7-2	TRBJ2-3	CASSQPRLAGTRDTQYF	TGTGCCAGCAGCCAACCAAGACTAGCGGGGACCAGAGATACGCAGTATTTT
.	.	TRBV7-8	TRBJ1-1	CASSPREGGSEAFF	TGTGCCAGCAGCCCCCGGGAGGGCGGGAGTGAAGCTTTCTTT
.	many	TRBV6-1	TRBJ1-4	CASSRAATNEKLFF	TGTGCCAGCAGTCGTGCGGCAACTAATGAAAAACTGTTTTTT
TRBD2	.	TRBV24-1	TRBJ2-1	CATSDSKYRDRINSGRARKNEQFF	TGTGCCACCAGTGATTCGAAATACCGGGACAGAATAAATAGCGGGAGGGCTAGGAAGAATGAGCAGTTCTTC
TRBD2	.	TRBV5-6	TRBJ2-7	CASSAEGLPFYEQYF	TGTGCCAGCAGCGCGGAGGGACTACCTTTCTACGAGCAGTACTTC
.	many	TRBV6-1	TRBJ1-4	CASSQGGPNEKLFF	TGTGCCAGCAGTCAAGGGGGACCTAATGAAAAACTGTTTTTT
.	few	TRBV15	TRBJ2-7	CATSRVRMGSGEQYF	TGTGCCACCAGCAGAGTGCGGATGGGTTCCGGCGAGCAGTACTTC
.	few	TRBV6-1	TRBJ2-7	CASSEVTVNYEQYF	TGTGCCAGCAGTGAAGTCACGGTCAACTACGAGCAGTACTTC
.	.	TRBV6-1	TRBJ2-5	CASRRQGLETQYF	TGTGCCAGCAGGCGCCAGGGGTTAGAGACCCAGTACTTC
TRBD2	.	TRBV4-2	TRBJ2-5	CASSPLSGEGETQYF	TGTGCCAGCAGCCCTCTTAGCGGGGAGGGAGAGACCCAGTACTTC
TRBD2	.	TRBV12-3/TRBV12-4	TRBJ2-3	CASSPTGRVGDTQYF	TGTGCCAGCAGTCCAACTGGGAGGGTTGGGGATACGCAGTATTTT
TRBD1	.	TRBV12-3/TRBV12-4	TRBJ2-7	CASSLDRGYEQNF	TGTGCCAGCAGTTTGGACAGGGGCTACGAGCAGAACTTC
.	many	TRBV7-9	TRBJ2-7	CASSKGQTYEQYF	TGTGCCAGCAGCAAAGGACAGACCTACGAGCAGTACTTC
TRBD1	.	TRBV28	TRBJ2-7	CASSSRTGLSYEQYF	TGTGCCAGCAGTTCCCGGACAGGGCTCTCCTACGAGCAGTACTTC
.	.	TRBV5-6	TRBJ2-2	CASSPPGSPGELFF	TGTGCCAGCAGCCCCCCGGGGTCCCCCGGGGAGCTGTTTTTT
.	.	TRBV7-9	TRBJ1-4	CASSRDSNSQREKLFF	TGTGCCAGCAGTCGAGACAGCAACTCCCAGAGGGAAAAACTGTTTTTT
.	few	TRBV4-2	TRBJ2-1	CASSQAALAGSYNEQFF	TGTGCCAGCAGCCAAGCGGCCCTAGCAGGCTCCTACAATGAGCAGTTCTTC
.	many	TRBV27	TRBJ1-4	CASSLFGVAGSTNEKLFF	TGTGCCAGCAGTTTATTTGGCGTGGCGGGATCAACTAATGAAAAACTGTTTTTT
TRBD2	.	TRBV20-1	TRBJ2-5	CSARAGGPAETQYF	TGCAGTGCTAGAGCGGGAGGGCCTGCAGAGACCCAGTACTTC
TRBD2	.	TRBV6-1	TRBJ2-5	CASTPLAGAGTQYF	TGTGCCAGCACTCCACTAGCGGGGGCGGGGACCCAGTACTTC
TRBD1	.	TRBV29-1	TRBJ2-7	CSVSGTGGNEQYF	TGCAGCGTTTCCGGGACAGGGGGAAACGAGCAGTACTTC
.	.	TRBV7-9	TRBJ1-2	CASSRDYYGYTF	TGTGCCAGCAGCCGGGACTACTATGGCTACACCTTC
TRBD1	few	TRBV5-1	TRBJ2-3	CASSPRGDRGRTDTQYF	TGCGCCAGCAGCCCACGGGGGGACAGGGGGCGGACAGATACGCAGTATTTT
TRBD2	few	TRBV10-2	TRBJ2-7	CASSALAGLYEQYF	TGCGCCAGCAGTGCACTAGCGGGACTCTACGAGCAGTACTTC
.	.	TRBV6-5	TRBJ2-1	CASSLTGGGAYNEQFF	TGTGCCAGCAGCCTAACAGGGGGGGGGGCGTACAATGAGCAGTTCTTC
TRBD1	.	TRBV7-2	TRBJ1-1	CASSRTGAGMNTEAFF	TGTGCCAGTAGCCGCACAGGGGCGGGAATGAACACTGAAGCTTTCTTT
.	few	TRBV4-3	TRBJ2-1	CASSQDSGGAYNEQFF	TGCGCCAGCAGCCAAGATAGCGGCGGGGCCTACAATGAGCAGTTCTTC
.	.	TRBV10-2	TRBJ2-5	CASSSPVRETQYF	TGCGCCAGCAGTTCCCCCGTACGGGAGACCCAGTACTTC